A selection of T cell receptor beta chains follows, all from one sample in a study of T cells in localized non-small cell lung cancer. Profiling relied on immunoSEQ multiplex PCR, and the TCRdb table lists in-frame clones only, not all of them. There are about 21,000 clones in the sample; approximately 85% occur only once, and just under 30% lies in the top ten. Sequenced material: peripheral blood mononuclear cells, taken before any cancer treatment. Receptors were obtained from a male donor aged 60 or over with stage II lung adenocarcinoma. CDR3s include the opening cysteine and the closing phenylalanine or tryptophan. D genes are given only for firm matches. Only some rows state a clone size, as once, few, many or a class for expanded clones.

j_gene,v_gene,abundance,d_gene,CDR3nt,CDR3aa
TRBJ2-7,TRBV6-6,NA,TRBD2,TGTGCCAGCAGTTTCGGGAGGAGCTCCTACGAGCAGTACTTC,CASSFGRSSYEQYF
TRBJ2-3,TRBV5-8,NA,NA,TGTGCCAGCAGCTTGGGTTACAAGACAGATACGCAGTATTTT,CASSLGYKTDTQYF
TRBJ1-1,TRBV19,NA,NA,TGTGCCAGTAGTCAGACACGGGTTAACACTGAAGCTTTCTTT,CASSQTRVNTEAFF
TRBJ1-5,TRBV18,once,TRBD1,TGTGCCAGCTCACAGGGGGCGCGGGGTCAGCCCCAGCATTTT,CASSQGARGQPQHF
TRBJ2-3,TRBV14,NA,NA,TGTGCCAGCAGCCAAACTAGGGGCGCAGATACGCAGTATTTT,CASSQTRGADTQYF
TRBJ2-5,TRBV2,NA,NA,TGTGCCAGCGCGGTCGGAGAGACCCAGTACTTC,CASAVGETQYF
TRBJ2-7,TRBV2,NA,TRBD2,TGTGCCAGCAGTTTCTCCCTTAGCGGGAGCTCCTACGAGCAGTACTTC,CASSFSLSGSSYEQYF
TRBJ2-1,TRBV18,NA,TRBD2,TGTGCCAGCTACGGAGGGGCCTCGCTAGCGGGTCATGAGCAGTTCTTC,CASYGGASLAGHEQFF
TRBJ2-7,TRBV6-1,NA,NA,TGTGCCAGCAGTGAACATGGGAGCGGCAGGAACTACGAGCAGTACTTC,CASSEHGSGRNYEQYF
TRBJ2-7,TRBV5-1,NA,TRBD2,TGCGCCAGCAGCTTGGCCCTGGCGGGAGGGGGCGAGCAGTACTTC,CASSLALAGGGEQYF
TRBJ1-2,TRBV2,NA,NA,TGTGCCAGCAGTGAAACGTATGGCTACACCTTC,CASSETYGYTF
TRBJ1-5,TRBV4-1,NA,NA,TGCGCCAGCAGGGTAAACCTTGCAGGTAATCAGCCCCAGCATTTT,CASRVNLAGNQPQHF
TRBJ1-1,TRBV5-1,once,NA,TGCGCCAGCAGCTTTCAGGCTGAAGAGGGGACTGAAGCTTTCTTT,CASSFQAEEGTEAFF
TRBJ2-5,TRBV5-1,NA,TRBD1,TGCGCCAGCAGCTTCGGACAGGGTGGAGAGACCCAGTACTTC,CASSFGQGGETQYF
TRBJ1-6,TRBV21-1,NA,NA,TGTGCCAGCCAAGGACGAGACAGGACAAGATCACTAAATAATTCACCCCTCCACTTT,CASQGRDRTRSLNNSPLHF
TRBJ2-1,TRBV7-2,NA,TRBD2,TGTGCCAGCAGCCTATACGTACCGGGACTAGGGTATGAGCAGTTCTTC,CASSLYVPGLGYEQFF
TRBJ2-3,TRBV5-6,NA,NA,TGTGCCAGCAGCTTGGCCTCCGCAGGTACGCAGTATTTT,CASSLASAGTQYF
TRBJ2-3,TRBV19,few,TRBD2,TGTGCCAGTAGTATAGTCGGGCTAGCGGGAGGGCTGCAGTATTTT,CASSIVGLAGGLQYF
TRBJ1-5,TRBV19,NA,TRBD1,TGTGCCAGCCACCGTTCGGGGACAGGGGGAGACGGCAATCAGCCCCAGCATTTT,CASHRSGTGGDGNQPQHF
TRBJ2-7,TRBV28,NA,NA,TGTGCCAGCAGTTCGGACTCCCGAAAACGCTACGAGCAGTACTTC,CASSSDSRKRYEQYF
TRBJ1-3,TRBV28,NA,TRBD1,TGTGCCAGCAGTTCCCCAGGGGGCGCTGGAAACACCATATATTTT,CASSSPGGAGNTIYF
TRBJ1-2,TRBV5-1,NA,TRBD1,TGCGCCAGCCGCCACAGGGGGGTCGGGGACGGCTACACCTTC,CASRHRGVGDGYTF
TRBJ2-5,TRBV18,NA,TRBD2,TGTGCCAGCTCACCACCGCTAGCGGGAGAGACCCAGTACTTC,CASSPPLAGETQYF
TRBJ2-7,TRBV11-3,NA,TRBD1,TGTGCCAGCAGTGACAGGGGTCGTGTCCACGAGCAGTACTTC,CASSDRGRVHEQYF
TRBJ1-2,TRBV11-2,few,TRBD1,TGTGCCAGCAGCGAGCGGGACAGACCTAACTATGGCTACACCTTC,CASSERDRPNYGYTF
TRBJ1-3,TRBV7-9,NA,NA,TGTGCCAGCAGCAACCTCTCGACGGTCTCTGGAAACACCATATATTTT,CASSNLSTVSGNTIYF